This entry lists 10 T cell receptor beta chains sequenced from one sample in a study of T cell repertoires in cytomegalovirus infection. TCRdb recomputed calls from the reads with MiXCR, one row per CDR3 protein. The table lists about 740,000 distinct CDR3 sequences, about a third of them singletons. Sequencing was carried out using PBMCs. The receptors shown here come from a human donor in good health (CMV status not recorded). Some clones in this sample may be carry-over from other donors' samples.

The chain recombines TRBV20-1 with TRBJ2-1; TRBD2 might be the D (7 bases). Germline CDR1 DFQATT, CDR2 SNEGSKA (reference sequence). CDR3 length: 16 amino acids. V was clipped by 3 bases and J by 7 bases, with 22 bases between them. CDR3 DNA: TGCAGTGCTAGTTATCCCCCAGGGGCGCGGGGGAATGAGCAGTTCTTC. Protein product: CSASYPPGARGNEQFF.

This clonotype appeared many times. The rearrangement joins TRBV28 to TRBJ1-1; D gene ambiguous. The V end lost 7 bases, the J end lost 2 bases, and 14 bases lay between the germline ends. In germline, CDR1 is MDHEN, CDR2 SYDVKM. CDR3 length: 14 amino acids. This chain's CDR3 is CASMLGSRNTEAFF. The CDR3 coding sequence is TGTGCCAGCATGCTAGGGTCCCGTAACACTGAAGCTTTCTTT.

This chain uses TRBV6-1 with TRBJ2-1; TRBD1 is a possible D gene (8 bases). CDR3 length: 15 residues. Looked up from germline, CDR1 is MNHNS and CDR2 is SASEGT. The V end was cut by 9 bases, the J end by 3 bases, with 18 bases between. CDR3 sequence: CASTTGGGGYNEQFF. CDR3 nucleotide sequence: TGTGCCAGTACAACAGGGGGGGGGGGCTACAATGAGCAGTTCTTC.

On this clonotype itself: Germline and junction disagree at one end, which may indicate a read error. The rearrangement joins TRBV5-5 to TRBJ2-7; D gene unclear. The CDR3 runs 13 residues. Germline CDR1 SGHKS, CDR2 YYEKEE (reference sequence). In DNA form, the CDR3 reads TGTGCCAGCAGCTCCGGGCCAACCTACGAGCAGTGCTTC. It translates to CASSSGPTYEQCF.

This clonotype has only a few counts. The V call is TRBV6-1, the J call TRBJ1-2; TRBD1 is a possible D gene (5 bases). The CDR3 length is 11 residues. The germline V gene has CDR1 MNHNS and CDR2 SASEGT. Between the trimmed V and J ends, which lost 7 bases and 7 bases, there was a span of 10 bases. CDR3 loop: CASKQEPGYTF. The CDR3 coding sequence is TGTGCCAGCAAACAGGAACCTGGCTACACCTTC.

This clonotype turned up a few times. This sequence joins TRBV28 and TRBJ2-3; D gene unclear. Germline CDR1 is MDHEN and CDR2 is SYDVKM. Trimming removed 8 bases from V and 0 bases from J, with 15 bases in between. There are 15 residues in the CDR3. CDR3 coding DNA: TGTGCCAGCTCCTTTTGGGGTGCTAGCACAGATACGCAGTATTTT. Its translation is CASSFWGASTDTQYF.

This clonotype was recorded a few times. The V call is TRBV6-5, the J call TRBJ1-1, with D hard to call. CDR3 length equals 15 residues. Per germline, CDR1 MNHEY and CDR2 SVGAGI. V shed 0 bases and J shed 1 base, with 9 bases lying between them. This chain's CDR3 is CASSYSYTANTEAFF. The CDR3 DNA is TGTGCCAGCAGTTACTCTTATACAGCGAACACTGAAGCTTTCTTT.

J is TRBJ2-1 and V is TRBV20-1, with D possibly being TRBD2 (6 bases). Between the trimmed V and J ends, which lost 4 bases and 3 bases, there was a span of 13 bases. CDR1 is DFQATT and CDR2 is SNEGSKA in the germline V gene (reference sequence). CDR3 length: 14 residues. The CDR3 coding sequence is TGCAGTGCTAAAAAGCGGGCGATCTACAATGAGCAGTTCTTC. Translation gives CSAKKRAIYNEQFF.

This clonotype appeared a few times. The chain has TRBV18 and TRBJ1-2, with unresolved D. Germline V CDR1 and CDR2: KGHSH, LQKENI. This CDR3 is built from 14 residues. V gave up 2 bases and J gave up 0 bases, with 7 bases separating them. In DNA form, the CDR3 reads TGTGCCAGCTCACCAAAGGATACTAACTATGGCTACACCTTC. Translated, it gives CASSPKDTNYGYTF. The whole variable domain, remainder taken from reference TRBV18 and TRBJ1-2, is NAGVMQNPRHLVRRRGQEARLRCSPMKGHSHVYWYRQLPEEGLKFMVYLQKENIIDESGMPKERFSAEFPKEGPSILRIQQVVRGDSAAYFCASSPKDTNYGYTFGSGTRLTVV.

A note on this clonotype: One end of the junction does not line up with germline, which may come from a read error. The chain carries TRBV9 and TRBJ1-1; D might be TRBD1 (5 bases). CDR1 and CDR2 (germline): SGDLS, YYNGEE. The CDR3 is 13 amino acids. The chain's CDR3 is CASSVGDGLKVIF. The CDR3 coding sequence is TGTGCCAGCAGCGTTGGGGACGGTTTGAAGGTGATCTTT.